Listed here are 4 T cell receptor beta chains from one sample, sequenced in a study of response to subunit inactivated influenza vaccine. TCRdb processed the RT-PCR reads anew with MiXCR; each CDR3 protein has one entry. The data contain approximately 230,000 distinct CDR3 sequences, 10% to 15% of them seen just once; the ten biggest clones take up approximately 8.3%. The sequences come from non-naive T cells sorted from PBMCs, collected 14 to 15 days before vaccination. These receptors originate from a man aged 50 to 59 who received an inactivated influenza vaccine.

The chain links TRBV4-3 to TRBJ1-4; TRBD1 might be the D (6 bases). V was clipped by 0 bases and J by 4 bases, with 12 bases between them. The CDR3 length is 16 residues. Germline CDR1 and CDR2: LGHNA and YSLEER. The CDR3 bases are TGCGCCAGCAGCCAAGATTCGGTCAGGGGTAATGAAAAACTGTTTTTT. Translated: CASSQDSVRGNEKLFF.

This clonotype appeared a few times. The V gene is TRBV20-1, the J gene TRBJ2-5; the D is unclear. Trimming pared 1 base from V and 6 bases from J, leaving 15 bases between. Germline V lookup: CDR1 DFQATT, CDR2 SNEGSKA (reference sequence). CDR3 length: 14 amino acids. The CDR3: CSARGEQMPQTQYF. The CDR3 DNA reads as TGCAGTGCTAGAGGCGAACAGATGCCGCAGACCCAGTACTTC.

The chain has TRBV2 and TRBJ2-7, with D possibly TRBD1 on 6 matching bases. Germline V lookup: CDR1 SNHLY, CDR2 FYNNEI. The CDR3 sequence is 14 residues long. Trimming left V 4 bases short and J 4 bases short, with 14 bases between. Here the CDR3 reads CASSVSGHGYEQYF. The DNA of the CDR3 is TGTGCCAGCAGTGTATCGGGACATGGTTACGAGCAGTACTTC.

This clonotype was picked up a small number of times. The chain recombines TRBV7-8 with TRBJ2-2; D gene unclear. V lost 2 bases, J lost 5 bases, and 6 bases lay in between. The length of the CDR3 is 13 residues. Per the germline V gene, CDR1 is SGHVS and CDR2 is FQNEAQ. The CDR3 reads CASSLFVTGELFF. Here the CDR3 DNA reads TGTGCCAGCAGCTTATTCGTAACCGGGGAGCTGTTTTTT.